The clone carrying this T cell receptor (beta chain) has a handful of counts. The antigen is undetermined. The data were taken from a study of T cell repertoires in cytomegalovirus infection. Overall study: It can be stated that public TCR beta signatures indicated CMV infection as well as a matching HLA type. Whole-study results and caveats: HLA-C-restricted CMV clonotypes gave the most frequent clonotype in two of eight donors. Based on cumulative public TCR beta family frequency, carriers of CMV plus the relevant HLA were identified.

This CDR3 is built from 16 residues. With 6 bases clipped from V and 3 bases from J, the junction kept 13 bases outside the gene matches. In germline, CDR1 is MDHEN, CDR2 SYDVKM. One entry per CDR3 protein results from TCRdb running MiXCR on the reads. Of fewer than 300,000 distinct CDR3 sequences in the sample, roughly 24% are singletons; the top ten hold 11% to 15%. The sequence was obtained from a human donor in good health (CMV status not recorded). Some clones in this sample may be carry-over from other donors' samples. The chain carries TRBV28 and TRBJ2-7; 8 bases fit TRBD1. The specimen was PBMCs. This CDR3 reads CASRGSQGARVYEQYF. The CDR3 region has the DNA TGTGCCAGCAGGGGCAGTCAGGGGGCGCGAGTCTACGAGCAGTACTTC.